This TCR beta chain was sequenced in a study of T cell changes during pregnancy in multiple sclerosis. This clone was found once. Measured with immunoSEQ multiplex PCR; TCRdb has only the in-frame clones, and not every one. The table includes around 92,000 clones, approximately 92% detected once. The source was peripheral blood, collected in the first trimester of pregnancy. The TCR originated in a female donor with multiple sclerosis, enrolled in a pregnancy study.

The CDR3 DNA follows: TGTGCCAGCAGTTACCCTCAGAACCACCAAGAGACCCAGTACTTC. This translates into CASSYPQNHQETQYF. J is TRBJ2-5 and V is TRBV6-6; D remains ambiguous. This CDR3 has 15 amino acids. Germline assignment: CDR1 MNHNY and CDR2 SVGAGI (reference sequence). Deletions cut 2 bases from V and 0 bases from J, with 10 bases between.